This section outlines one TCR beta chain sequence together with its context. Its cognate antigen is unknown. CDR3 length equals 19 residues. Per the germline V gene, CDR1 is SGDLS and CDR2 is YYNGEE. The record originates from a study of CXCR3-negative and CXCR3-positive naive CD8 T cells. It was by 5' RACE with UMI labels that the TRB cDNA libraries were prepared. TCRdb derives one entry per CDR3 protein from the 5' RACE reads, leaving out DNA. The listing contains roughly 61,000 distinct CDR3 sequences. Broader study findings: Naive CXCR3-positive cells had TRB CDR3s more hydrophobic than those of CXCR3-negative naive cells.

CD45RO-CCR7+CD27+CD95- was the phenotype of naive CD8+ T cells. The sequenced sample was naive CXCR3+ CD8+ T cells from blood. Subset of the sample: CD45RO-CCR7+CD27+CD95- naive CD8+ T cells expressing CXCR3 (TNR3+). The V and J genes are TRBV9 and TRBJ2-3; the TCRdb D gene call, TRBD2, has no DNA to confirm it. The source is a human donor in good health. Some clones in this sample may be carry-over from other donors' samples. CDR3: CASTEEGGGAGTSTDTQYF.